Listed here are 23 T cell receptor beta chains from one sample, sequenced in a study of cytomegalovirus exposure and HLA in healthy donors. Vbeta (60) and Jbeta (13) primers were used in the PCR. TCRdb keeps only in-frame clones here, not all; method: immunoSEQ multiplex PCR. The sample has roughly 150,000 clones; about 80% are singletons. The source material was PBMCs. The receptor set was obtained from a man aged 30 to 39 in good health and CMV-seronegative.

The chain couples TRBV28 to TRBJ2-7; TRBD1 is a possible D gene (6 bases). This CDR3 region has 16 residues. The V end was cut by 4 bases, the J end by 4 bases, with 20 bases between. CDR1 MDHEN and CDR2 SYDVKM come from the germline V gene. CDR3 in amino acids: CASSSPGAMGFYEQYF. Here the CDR3 DNA reads TGTGCCAGCAGTTCCCCAGGGGCCATGGGGTTTTACGAGCAGTACTTC.

This chain uses TRBV28 with TRBJ2-6, with TRBD2 matching over 7 bases. V shed 5 bases and J 4 bases; nucleotides not matched to a gene: 11. The CDR3 loop spans 17 amino acids. Germline loops: CDR1 MDHEN, CDR2 SYDVKM. Here the CDR3 reads CASSVVGGPGGANVLTF. The CDR3 nucleotides are TGTGCCAGCAGTGTTGTGGGAGGGCCGGGAGGGGCCAACGTCCTGACTTTC.

The chain is built from TRBV14 and TRBJ2-7; 7 nucleotides line up with TRBD1. V gave up 4 bases and J gave up 4 bases; unmatched junction bases: 10. Germline V gene sequence: CDR1 SGHDN, CDR2 FVKESK. CDR3 size: 15 residues. This CDR3 is CASSPTGRFRYEQYF. Here the CDR3 DNA reads TGTGCCAGCAGCCCGACAGGGCGATTTCGTTACGAGCAGTACTTC.

The chain couples TRBV4-2 to TRBJ1-5, with D possibly TRBD1 on 5 matching bases. The CDR3 covers 14 residues. Per the germline V gene, CDR1 is LGHNA and CDR2 is YNFKEQ. Trimming removed 0 bases from V and 5 bases from J, with 8 bases in between. The CDR3 sequence is CASSQDQGYQPQHF. The DNA for the CDR3 is TGTGCCAGCAGCCAAGACCAGGGCTATCAGCCCCAGCATTTT.

This chain joins TRBV6-5 and TRBJ1-1, with D possibly matching TRBD1 (5 bases). Germline CDR1 MNHEY, CDR2 SVGAGI. This CDR3 contains 15 residues. V was cut by 5 bases and J by 4 bases, with 17 bases left in between. CDR3 DNA sequence: TGTGCCAGCAGTCACGGGGGGAGTAGGAGCACTGAAGCTTTCTTT. It yields the protein CASSHGGSRSTEAFF.

This sequence joins TRBV7-9 and TRBJ1-1, with TRBD1 as a possible D gene (6 bases). This CDR3 has 17 amino acids. V was clipped by 6 bases and J by 0 bases, with 20 bases between them. CDR1 and CDR2 from the germline V gene are SEHNR and FQNEAQ (reference sequence). CDR3 protein: CASSLGVTGGVNTEAFF. CDR3 DNA: TGTGCCAGCAGTCTAGGTGTGACAGGAGGCGTGAACACTGAAGCTTTCTTT.

This chain uses TRBV7-2 with TRBJ2-5; TRBD2 agrees at 7 bases. The CDR3 totals 13 residues. Trimming removed 1 base from V and 6 bases from J; junction bases left unmatched: 2. Germline CDR1 is SGHTA and CDR2 is FQGNSA. Written as DNA, the CDR3 is TGTGCCAGCAGCTTAGGGGGAGGGAAGACCCAGTACTTC. Encoded protein: CASSLGGGKTQYF.

The chain carries TRBV11-1 and TRBJ2-5; possibly TRBD2 for D (6 bases). V was clipped by 5 bases and J by 7 bases, with 17 bases between them. This CDR3 has 14 residues. Looked up from germline, CDR1 is SGHAT and CDR2 is FQDESV (reference sequence). The DNA of the CDR3 is TGTGCCAGCAGCAGGGACTGGCCTAGAGGGACCCAGTACTTC. This gives the protein CASSRDWPRGTQYF.

The sample holds one count of this clone. The rearrangement joins TRBV9 to TRBJ1-1, with D maybe TRBD1 (5 bases). Germline V gene sequence: CDR1 SGDLS, CDR2 YYNGEE. CDR3 length: 15 residues. V dropped 2 bases and J dropped 4 bases, with 15 bases sitting between them. The CDR3 region is CASSVSSQGGTEAFF. CDR3 DNA: TGTGCCAGCAGCGTGAGCTCGCAGGGAGGCACTGAAGCTTTCTTT.

This sequence joins TRBV7-9 and TRBJ2-7; 8 positions agree with TRBD1. This CDR3 contains 14 residues. Germline V gene sequence: CDR1 SEHNR, CDR2 FQNEAQ (reference sequence). J lost 4 bases, V lost 5 bases, and 7 bases had no gene match. The CDR3 bases are TGTGCCAGCAGCATCCGACAGGGGCGGTACGAGCAGTACTTC. Its translation is CASSIRQGRYEQYF.

The chain couples TRBV28 to TRBJ2-5, with D perhaps matching TRBD2 (6 bases). Germline V gene lookup returns CDR1 MDHEN and CDR2 SYDVKM. This CDR3 has 14 residues. Trimming left V 2 bases short and J 5 bases short, with 12 bases between. CDR3 coding DNA: TGTGCCAGCAGTTTAGGGGGTGGGGGGGAGACCCAGTACTTC. Amino acids: CASSLGGGGETQYF. Supplemented by reference TRBV28 and TRBJ2-5, the full variable domain reads DVKVTQSSRYLVKRTGEKVFLECVQDMDHENMFWYRQDPGLGLRLIYFSYDVKMKEKGDIPEGYSVSREKKERFSLILESASTNQTSMYLCASSLGGGGETQYFGPGTRLLVL.

This clone was picked up a small number of times. This rearrangement joins TRBV2 to TRBJ2-7; 8 bases map to TRBD1. The junction had 8 bases not matched to a gene; V was cut back by 6 bases and J by 4 bases. The germline V gene encodes CDR1 SNHLY and CDR2 FYNNEI. There are 14 residues in the CDR3. This CDR3 is CASSWGQGAYEQYF. The CDR3 DNA follows: TGTGCCAGCAGCTGGGGTCAGGGGGCGTACGAGCAGTACTTC.

This rearrangement joins TRBV11-2 to TRBJ1-1, with 8 bases lining up with TRBD1. CDR1 SGHAT and CDR2 FQNNGV come from the germline V gene. This CDR3 contains 15 residues. V was pared by 5 bases and J by 0 bases, with 5 bases of the junction left unmatched. CDR3 nucleotides: TGTGCCAGCAGCAGACAGGGGTGGGTGAACACTGAAGCTTTCTTT. Translation gives CASSRQGWVNTEAFF.

The chain recombines TRBV11-3 with TRBJ1-2, with D hard to call. The CDR3 consists of 15 residues. Germline lookup yields CDR1 SGHNT and CDR2 YENEEA. V lost 1 base to trimming and J lost 1 base, with 10 bases between them. CDR3 residues: CASSLGLSGNYGYTF. The CDR3, as DNA: TGTGCCAGCAGCTTAGGACTCAGCGGTAACTATGGCTACACCTTC.

This chain joins TRBV2 and TRBJ1-6, with 10 positions matching TRBD1. The CDR3 runs 14 residues. From germline, CDR1 is SNHLY and CDR2 FYNNEI. The trim removed 6 bases at V and 9 bases at J, leaving 5 bases unmatched. The CDR3 DNA is TGTGCCAGCAGATCGGGACAGGGGTTTTCACCCCTCCACTTT. Its translation: CASRSGQGFSPLHF.

The chain carries TRBV4-1 and TRBJ2-1; TRBD2 matches 7 bases. The ends lost 1 base at V and 0 bases at J; junction bases unmatched: 12. The germline gives CDR1 MGHRA, CDR2 YSYEKL. The CDR3 loop spans 19 amino acids. CDR3 coding DNA: TGCGCCAGCAGCCAAGTCCCCGTTGGGCGGGGGAGCTCCTACAATGAGCAGTTCTTC. Its translation is CASSQVPVGRGSSYNEQFF.

V usage is TRBV7-2 and J usage is TRBJ2-1; D possibly corresponds to TRBD1 (5 bases). This CDR3 has 15 residues. Trimming removed 4 bases from V and 0 bases from J, with 10 bases in between. Germline CDR1 SGHTA, CDR2 FQGNSA. The CDR3 reads CASSSGQTSYNEQFF. The CDR3 DNA sequence: TGTGCCAGCAGCTCAGGACAAACCTCCTACAATGAGCAGTTCTTC.

This sequence joins TRBV11-2 and TRBJ2-7, with D maybe TRBD1 (7 bases). From germline, CDR1 is SGHAT and CDR2 FQNNGV. The germline V and J ends were trimmed by 8 bases and 3 bases, with 14 bases remaining between them. This CDR3 has 13 residues. The CDR3 reads CASQTGTGYEQYF. The CDR3 DNA sequence: TGTGCCAGCCAGACAGGGACTGGCTACGAGCAGTACTTC.

The CDR3 protein is CASSGATDTQYF. CDR3 DNA: TGTGCCAGCAGTGGGGCCACAGATACGCAGTATTTT. V and J are TRBV2 and TRBJ2-3; D is undetermined. Germline CDR1 is SNHLY and CDR2 is FYNNEI. The CDR3 consists of 12 residues. Trimming removed 4 bases at V and 2 bases at J, with 4 bases between. The whole variable domain, remainder taken from reference TRBV2 and TRBJ2-3, is EPEVTQTPSHQVTQMGQEVILRCVPISNHLYFYWYRQILGQKVEFLVSFYNNEISEKSEIFDDQFSVERPDGSNFTLKIRSTKLEDSAMYFCASSGATDTQYFGPGTRLTVL.

V usage is TRBV10-2 and J usage is TRBJ2-2; D may be TRBD2 (6 bases). Between the trimmed V and J ends, which lost 5 bases and 7 bases, there was a span of 17 bases. The V gene's germline CDR1 is WSHSY and CDR2 SAAADI. The CDR3 consists of 15 residues. The CDR3, as DNA: TGCGCCAGCAGTATTCGGAGGGCCTCCGGCGGGGAGCTGTTTTTT. It encodes CASSIRRASGGELFF.

This clone has a handful of counts. The rearrangement links TRBV6-1 to TRBJ1-1; D perhaps matches TRBD1 (5 bases). The germline V gene encodes CDR1 MNHNS and CDR2 SASEGT. The CDR3 covers 14 residues. Trimming removed 6 bases at V and 1 base at J, with 12 bases between. This CDR3 reads CASSSGGGNTEAFF. The CDR3 DNA reads as TGTGCCAGCAGCTCTGGGGGGGGGAACACTGAAGCTTTCTTT.

The J gene is TRBJ1-4, the V gene TRBV19; no clear D. The V and J ends lost 3 bases and 5 bases respectively, with 7 bases between them. In germline, CDR1 is LNHDA, CDR2 SQIVND (reference sequence). This CDR3 comprises 13 residues. CDR3 residues: CASSIPRNEKLFF. The CDR3, as DNA: TGTGCCAGTAGTATCCCTAGGAATGAAAAACTGTTTTTT.

This clone was counted only a few times. The chain carries TRBV7-9 and TRBJ2-7, with 7 bases fitting TRBD2. The CDR3 is 14 amino acids. CDR1 and CDR2 from the germline V gene are SEHNR and FQNEAQ (reference sequence). The V segment lost 6 bases and the J segment 1 base; nucleotides outside the gene matches: 6. The CDR3 reads CASRGGTVSYEQYF. The CDR3 bases are TGTGCCAGCAGGGGAGGGACGGTATCCTACGAGCAGTACTTC. The full variable domain, with the rest looked up from reference TRBV7-9 and TRBJ2-7, is DTGVSQNPRHKITKRGQNVTFRCDPISEHNRLYWYRQTLGQGPEFLTYFQNEAQLEKSRLLSDRFSAERPKGSFSTLEIQRTEQGDSAMYLCASRGGTVSYEQYFGPGTRLTVT.